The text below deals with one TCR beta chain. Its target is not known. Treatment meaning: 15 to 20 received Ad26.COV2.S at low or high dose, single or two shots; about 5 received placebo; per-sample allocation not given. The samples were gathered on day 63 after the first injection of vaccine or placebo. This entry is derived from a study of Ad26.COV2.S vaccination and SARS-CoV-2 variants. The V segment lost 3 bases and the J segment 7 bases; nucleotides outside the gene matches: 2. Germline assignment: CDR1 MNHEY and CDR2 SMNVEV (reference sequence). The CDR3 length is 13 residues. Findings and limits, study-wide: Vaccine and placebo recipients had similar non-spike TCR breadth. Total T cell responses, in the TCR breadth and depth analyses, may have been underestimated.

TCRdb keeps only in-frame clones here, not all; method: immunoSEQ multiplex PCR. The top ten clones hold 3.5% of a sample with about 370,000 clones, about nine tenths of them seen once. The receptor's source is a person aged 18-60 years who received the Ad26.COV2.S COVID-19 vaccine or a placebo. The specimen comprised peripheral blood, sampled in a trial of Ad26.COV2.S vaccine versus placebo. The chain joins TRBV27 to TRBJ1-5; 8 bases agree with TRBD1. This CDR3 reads CASSFRQGQPQHF. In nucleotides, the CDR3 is TGTGCCAGCAGTTTTAGACAGGGGCAGCCCCAGCATTTT.